This T cell receptor (beta chain) stems from a study of cytomegalovirus exposure and HLA in healthy donors. Data came from immunoSEQ multiplex PCR; TCRdb stores just in-frame clones and leaves some out. Among around 150,000 clones listed, 70% to 85% were seen once. The donors formed part of the roughly 120-subject validation cohort, distinct from the roughly 670-subject first cohort. Findings of the study overall: The study designated fewer than 200 TCR beta chains cytomegalovirus-associated. The classifier reportedly diagnosed cytomegalovirus status with high specificity and sensitivity.

Concerning this clone itself: What it binds is not known.

The CDR3 is made up of 14 amino acids. CDR1 is SNHLY and CDR2 is FYNNEI in the germline V gene. Losses at the gene ends were 5 bases for V and 7 bases for J; bases not matched to a gene: 6. V is TRBV2 and J is TRBJ1-5; TRBD1 agrees at 9 bases. The sequence was obtained from a man aged 25 to 45 in good health and CMV-seropositive. Sequences were obtained from PBMCs. The CDR3 reads CASSRDRGDQPQHF. Here the CDR3 DNA reads TGTGCCAGCAGTCGCGACAGGGGGGACCAGCCCCAGCATTTT.